The rows below give T cell receptor beta chains drawn from one sample of a study of blood T cell repertoires in COVID-19. The assay was immunoSEQ multiplex PCR, and TCRdb's table has in-frame clones only and misses some. This table has around 180,000 clones, more than 80% appearing once. Specimen: peripheral blood. Receptor source: a human donor in a cohort sampled during active COVID-19. Each CDR3 is given with its conserved first and last residue. D genes are given only for firm matches.

D gene: -; V gene: TRBV19; J gene: TRBJ1-5; CDR3 DNA: TGTGCCAGTAGTCTCGGGACCTGGGAGGGGTTTTATAGCAATCAGCCCCAGCATTTT; CDR3 protein: CASSLGTWEGFYSNQPQHF
D gene: -; V gene: TRBV7-2; J gene: TRBJ2-5; CDR3 DNA: TGTGCCAGCAGCTTAAACACGGGGGAAATACAAGAGACCCAGTACTTC; CDR3 protein: CASSLNTGEIQETQYF
D gene: TRBD1; V gene: TRBV5-1; J gene: TRBJ1-1; CDR3 DNA: TGCGCCAGCAGCTCGGGACAGGTGTTGAAAATGAACACTGAAGCTTTCTTT; CDR3 protein: CASSSGQVLKMNTEAFF
D gene: -; V gene: TRBV19; J gene: TRBJ2-7; CDR3 DNA: TGTGCCAGTAAAGATTTATTCGGGCCTAGGGGTTCCTACGAGCAGTACTTC; CDR3 protein: CASKDLFGPRGSYEQYF
D gene: -; V gene: TRBV5-8; J gene: TRBJ2-7; CDR3 DNA: TGTGCCAGCAGCTTGTTGGCCGCCTACGAGCAGTACTTC; CDR3 protein: CASSLLAAYEQYF
D gene: -; V gene: TRBV27; J gene: TRBJ1-5; CDR3 DNA: TGTGCCAGCAGTCCCCGGGTCGGCCAGCCCCAGCATTTT; CDR3 protein: CASSPRVGQPQHF
D gene: -; V gene: TRBV5-1; J gene: TRBJ1-1; CDR3 DNA: TGCGCCAGCAATACAGGGTTCGCTGAAGCTTTCTTT; CDR3 protein: CASNTGFAEAFF
D gene: -; V gene: TRBV3-1/TRBV3-2; J gene: TRBJ1-2; CDR3 DNA: TGTGCCAGCGCCCGCAGGGGAATGGAATATGGCTACACCTTC; CDR3 protein: CASARRGMEYGYTF
D gene: TRBD1; V gene: TRBV5-1; J gene: TRBJ1-3; CDR3 DNA: TGCGCCAGCAGCTTGGACAGGGGGCGCTTGACGGACACCATATATTTT; CDR3 protein: CASSLDRGRLTDTIYF
D gene: -; V gene: TRBV19; J gene: TRBJ1-4; CDR3 DNA: TGTGCCAGTAGTATCGGAGGGCCTAATGAAAAACTGTTTTTT; CDR3 protein: CASSIGGPNEKLFF
D gene: -; V gene: TRBV19; J gene: TRBJ1-5; CDR3 DNA: TGTGCCAGTAGTATAGGATGGGACCATGGGGGGGATACGAGCAATCAGCCCCAGCATTTT; CDR3 protein: CASSIGWDHGGDTSNQPQHF
D gene: TRBD1; V gene: TRBV19; J gene: TRBJ1-5; CDR3 DNA: TGTGCCAGTAGTACGGACAGGGGGTCGCCTAGCAATCAGCCCCAGCATTTT; CDR3 protein: CASSTDRGSPSNQPQHF
D gene: TRBD1; V gene: TRBV19; J gene: TRBJ1-2; CDR3 DNA: TGTGCCAGTAGTATCCCGGGACAGGGGACCTATGGCTACACCTTC; CDR3 protein: CASSIPGQGTYGYTF
D gene: -; V gene: TRBV5-1; J gene: TRBJ1-1; CDR3 DNA: TGCGCCAGCAGCTTGGAGGCGACTCCCGAAGCTTTCTTT; CDR3 protein: CASSLEATPEAFF